The rows below give T cell receptor beta chains drawn from one sample of a study of blood T cells in healthy people across ages. TCRdb passed the 5' RACE reads through MiXCR, listing each CDR3 protein once. The sample gives under 2,000,000 distinct CDR3 sequences, around half of which show up once; about 2.1% is in the top ten. Sequencing was carried out using blood. Every receptor here comes from a woman between 35 and 50 years old in good health. Each CDR3 is given with its conserved first and last residue. A D gene is named only where the DNA matches it firmly. Size is omitted from some rows. Given values are once, few, many or a class for expanded clones.

j_gene: TRBJ2-5
d_gene: TRBD2
v_gene: TRBV11-1
abundance: few
CDR3aa: CASSRTGTTQETQYF
CDR3nt: TGTGCCAGCAGCCGGACCGGGACTACACAAGAGACCCAGTACTTC

j_gene: TRBJ2-1
d_gene: TRBD1
v_gene: TRBV7-7
abundance: .
CDR3aa: CASSLGGQALNEQFF
CDR3nt: TGTGCTAGCAGCTTAGGGGGACAGGCCCTAAATGAGCAGTTCTTC

j_gene: TRBJ2-3
d_gene: .
v_gene: TRBV27
abundance: few
CDR3aa: CASSSTAYSDTQYF
CDR3nt: TGTGCCAGCAGTTCGACAGCGTATTCAGATACGCAGTATTTT

j_gene: TRBJ2-4
d_gene: .
v_gene: TRBV9
abundance: .
CDR3aa: CASSVGGEGLAKNIPYF
CDR3nt: TGTGCCAGCAGCGTAGGGGGAGAGGGATTAGCCAAAAACATTCCGTACTTC

j_gene: TRBJ1-4
d_gene: .
v_gene: TRBV6-1
abundance: once
CDR3aa: CASSEEDWARVFGTNEKLFF
CDR3nt: TGTGCCAGCAGTGAAGAGGATTGGGCCAGGGTGTTCGGGACTAATGAAAAACTGTTTTTT

j_gene: TRBJ1-2
d_gene: TRBD1
v_gene: TRBV29-1
abundance: few
CDR3aa: CSVARGQVDGYTF
CDR3nt: TGCAGCGTTGCCCGCGGACAGGTCGATGGCTACACCTTC

j_gene: TRBJ1-5
d_gene: TRBD1
v_gene: TRBV12-3/TRBV12-4
abundance: few
CDR3aa: CASSPRLTGGLGQPQHF
CDR3nt: TGTGCCAGCAGTCCACGCCTGACAGGGGGCCTTGGTCAGCCCCAGCATTTT

j_gene: TRBJ2-5
d_gene: .
v_gene: TRBV7-2
abundance: many
CDR3aa: CASSYRRDQETQYF
CDR3nt: TGTGCCAGCAGTTACCGGCGAGACCAAGAGACCCAGTACTTC

j_gene: TRBJ1-1
d_gene: .
v_gene: TRBV29-1
abundance: .
CDR3aa: CSVYQGRTEAFF
CDR3nt: TGCAGCGTTTACCAGGGGCGGACTGAAGCTTTCTTT

j_gene: TRBJ2-7
d_gene: .
v_gene: TRBV27
abundance: few
CDR3aa: CASSLLGGPTEQYF
CDR3nt: TGTGCCAGCAGTTTATTAGGCGGACCTACGGAGCAGTACTTC

j_gene: TRBJ2-3
d_gene: .
v_gene: TRBV6-6
abundance: .
CDR3aa: CASSYFYPGSTDTQYF
CDR3nt: TGTGCCAGCAGTTACTTTTACCCCGGAAGCACAGATACGCAGTATTTT

j_gene: TRBJ2-6
d_gene: .
v_gene: TRBV9
abundance: .
CDR3aa: CASSVGPGSGGANVLTF
CDR3nt: TGTGCCAGCAGCGTAGGTCCGGGATCCGGTGGGGCCAACGTCCTGACTTTC

j_gene: TRBJ1-4
d_gene: TRBD1
v_gene: TRBV5-1
abundance: .
CDR3aa: CASSSGGQGNEKLFF
CDR3nt: TGCGCCAGCAGCTCCGGGGGACAGGGAAATGAAAAACTGTTTTTT

j_gene: TRBJ2-7
d_gene: TRBD2
v_gene: TRBV5-1
abundance: .
CDR3aa: CASSLDEPAGAPTNEQYF
CDR3nt: TGCGCCAGCAGCTTGGATGAACCAGCGGGGGCCCCTACCAATGAGCAGTACTTC

j_gene: TRBJ2-5
d_gene: .
v_gene: TRBV29-1
abundance: few
CDR3aa: CSVVRGPVTETQYF
CDR3nt: TGCAGCGTTGTTAGAGGCCCCGTCACCGAGACCCAGTACTTC

j_gene: TRBJ2-1
d_gene: .
v_gene: TRBV6-5
abundance: .
CDR3aa: CATTSVTRSYNEQFF
CDR3nt: TGTGCCACCACTTCGGTCACCCGATCCTACAATGAGCAGTTCTTC

j_gene: TRBJ2-1
d_gene: TRBD2
v_gene: TRBV7-2
abundance: .
CDR3aa: CASSLAGLAGKDEQFF
CDR3nt: TGTGCCAGCAGCTTAGCTGGGCTAGCGGGGAAGGATGAGCAGTTCTTC

j_gene: TRBJ2-7
d_gene: TRBD2
v_gene: TRBV29-1
abundance: few
CDR3aa: CSVMTSGERTYEQYF
CDR3nt: TGCAGCGTTATGACTAGCGGGGAGCGAACCTACGAGCAGTACTTC

j_gene: TRBJ1-6
d_gene: .
v_gene: TRBV28
abundance: .
CDR3aa: CATLAPGTAYNSPLHF
CDR3nt: TGTGCCACCTTGGCCCCCGGGACTGCTTATAATTCACCCCTCCACTTT